This T cell receptor beta chain came from a study of cytomegalovirus exposure and HLA in healthy donors. Researchers ran the PCR with 60 Vbeta and 13 Jbeta primers. The table came from immunoSEQ multiplex PCR; TCRdb's copy has only in-frame clones and leaves some out. The sample has around 130,000 clones; 81% are singletons. Findings and caveats of the study: Only CMV serostatus was available as immune exposure information. Per a later analysis, 18,000 or so TCR beta sequences showed association with HLA alleles at 0.05 false discovery rate. A list of about 160 TCR beta chains associated with cytomegalovirus was given.

With regard to this clone: Its antigen is unknown.

Germline V gene lookup returns CDR1 SEHNR and CDR2 FQNEAQ (reference sequence). V shed 5 bases and J shed 8 bases, with 18 bases lying between them. The CDR3 covers 15 residues. The chain combines TRBV7-9 with TRBJ1-4; perhaps TRBD1 as D (6 bases). The specimen sequenced was PBMCs. The clonotype comes from a woman between 40 and 50 years old in good health and CMV-seropositive. The DNA of the CDR3 is TGTGCCAGCAGCCCCGTTGCCATCCAGGGGGAAAAACTGTTTTTT. Its protein is CASSPVAIQGEKLFF.